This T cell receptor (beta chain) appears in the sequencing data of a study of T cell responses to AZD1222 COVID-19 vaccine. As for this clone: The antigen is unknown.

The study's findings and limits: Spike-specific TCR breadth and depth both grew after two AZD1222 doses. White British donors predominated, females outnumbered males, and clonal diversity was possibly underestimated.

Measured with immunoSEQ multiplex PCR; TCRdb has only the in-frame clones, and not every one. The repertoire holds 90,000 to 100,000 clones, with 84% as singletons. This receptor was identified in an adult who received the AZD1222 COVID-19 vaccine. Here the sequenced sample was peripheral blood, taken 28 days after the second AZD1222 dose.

The CDR3 reads CASSRSTDTQYF. The CDR3 bases are TGTGCCAGCTCCCGCAGCACAGATACGCAGTATTTT. The gene calls are TRBV12-3 or TRBV12-4 and TRBJ2-3; D is undetermined. V was cut by 8 bases and J by 0 bases, with 6 bases left in between. The CDR3 is made up of 12 amino acids.